This TCR beta chain is drawn from a study of blood T cell repertoires in COVID-19. Two negative PCRs, clearance, or symptom resolution characterized the recovered Cohort 3 donors. Trimming took off 5 bases at V and 0 bases at J, with 13 bases between the two ends. CDR1 SGHTA and CDR2 FQGNSA come from the germline V gene. The CDR3 contains 15 residues. The assay was immunoSEQ multiplex PCR, and TCRdb's table has in-frame clones only and misses some. The sample records 500,000 or so clones, roughly 90% being singletons. Sequenced sample: PBMCs or T cells enriched from blood (not recorded which). The rearrangement links TRBV7-2 to TRBJ1-1; D possibly corresponds to TRBD1 (5 bases). This TCR derives from a woman between 18 and 29 years old who had recovered from COVID-19. CDR3 amino acids: CASSLFGTMNTEAFF. CDR3 in DNA: TGTGCCAGCAGCCTGTTTGGGACTATGAACACTGAAGCTTTCTTT.